This entry features one TCR beta chain sequence. No cognate antigen has been identified for it. Per-base quality was not reported, and no clone a single base away is much larger than it. The library was prepared using multiplex PCR. Sequencer: Illumina HiSeq 4000. CDR3 regions were amplified by Arm-PCR with iRepertoire HTBI primers to construct TCR beta libraries. Before sequencing, the PCR products underwent gel purification. The original methods were these. Gene usage analysis of CDR3 amino acid clonotypes relied on the approximately 60 TRBV and 15 or so TRBJ segments identified across samples. COPE and FqMerger were used to merge the filtered high-quality paired reads into contigs. BLAST was used to align contigs to the IMGT TRBV, TRBD and TRBJ reference genes, and CDR3 was defined following IMGT. Any clonotype with a frequency above 0.1% was classified as a highly expanded clone. Shannon entropy was used to measure repertoire diversity, and the Gini coefficient was used to measure V-J evenness. A clonotype found in more than one individual was treated as public. TCRdb reran the public reads through fastp at Q25 and MiXCR, keeping productive beta chains. Rows are unified per CDR3 protein, each entry keeping the most common DNA and genes. TCRdb's processing, not the authors' own work, is the source of the V and J calls. The sample profile shows more than 350,000 distinct CDR3 sequences; 15% of them were found once. The ten largest clonotypes hold roughly a sixth of the sample.

Read against the paper, the sample's time point label means: newly diagnosed GD, antithyroid drugs for less than 3 months. RNA was extracted from PBMCs in TRIzol for both TCR sequencing and RNA sequencing. The diagnosis of Graves' disease was made according to American Thyroid Association guidelines. Patients were recruited from an endocrinology department in Xi'an, China. From each patient, 7.5 to 9.5 milliliters of peripheral blood was collected into an EDTA anticoagulant tube. Ficoll Paque Plus density gradient separation was used to isolate PBMCs, and no further T cell sorting was done. An Agilent 2100 Bioanalyzer and agarose gel were used to check RNA quality, while a NanoDrop 2000 measured RNA concentration. This entry is derived from a study of regulatory T cells in long-lasting Graves disease (dated by TCRdb to the early 2020s). With respect to the entire study: Patients with newly diagnosed Graves' disease had been on antithyroid drugs for under 3 months. Patients with persistent Graves' disease were compared with patients with newly diagnosed Graves' disease using TCR sequencing and RNA sequencing of peripheral blood. The study was conducted in China and was registered as a clinical trial. A total of about 33 samples underwent TCR sequencing, from about 13 patients with persistent Graves' disease and approximately 20 patients with newly diagnosed Graves' disease. Overall study results and their limits: Because the primary lesion, thyroid tissue, could not be accessed, the study looked at peripheral blood alone. Persistent patients shared more public clonotypes among themselves (roughly 2,700) than newly diagnosed patients did (over 950). Only the TCR beta chain was sequenced and analyzed. The authors noted that the small sample size was a limitation that may lower accuracy. Lower TCR Shannon entropy and fewer highly expanded clones were observed in persistent Graves' disease patients than in newly diagnosed patients, which suggested clonal expansion. Preferential use of TRBV28, TRBJ1-2 and TRBJ2-5 was observed in persistent disease, whereas TRBV20-1 and TRBJ2-1 were favored in newly diagnosed disease.

Trimming at the junction amounts to 7 bases on V and 3 bases on J, and the germline ends lie 10 bases apart. CDR1 and CDR2 are read off the germline V gene as SQVTM and ANQGSEA. The CDR3 holds 11 amino acids from the cysteine to the phenylalanine. Of the read, only the CDR3 DNA is kept; its 33 bases are in frame from base 1. These same records also appear under a second study, on T cells in Graves' hyperthyroidism and ophthalmopathy. The second source states: Graves' hyperthyroidism was defined as stable when no progression to ophthalmopathy occurred over 18 months of follow-up. The hyperthyroidism patients were between 18 and 65 years old and newly diagnosed, with a disease duration of less than 2 months. The study excluded patients with uncontrolled infections, other autoimmune diseases, pregnancy or lactation. Clinical symptoms, serum thyroxine and TRAb, thyroid ultrasound, and orbital computed tomography formed the basis for the diagnoses. For the first round of RT-PCR on the TCR CDR3, the HTBI primer set was used together with the Qiagen OneStep RT-PCR kit. Most expanded thyroid clonotypes (frequency above 0.001) were also detected in blood, suggesting blood repertoires may reflect thyroid immune responses. A model built on a 13 V-J signature distinguished ophthalmopathy from stable hyperthyroidism, reaching around 87% sensitivity and 81.08% specificity in cross-validation and 80%/75% in testing. During validation, the model predicted progression to ophthalmopathy a median of about 6.3 months ahead of onset, with 70.59% sensitivity and 72% to 80% specificity. To identify TCR V-J signatures that set the groups apart, the researchers used a discovery cohort of more than 95 patients, made up of about 44 with Graves' ophthalmopathy and about 59 with stable Graves' hyperthyroidism. Whether ophthalmopathy could be predicted prospectively was tested in an independent validation cohort made up of approximately 19 hyperthyroidism patients plus 17 patients who later progressed to ophthalmopathy. For training and testing, the 100 or so patients in the discovery cohort were randomly divided in a 7:3 ratio. In addition, the study compared T-cell repertoires in thyroid tissue and in blood from several Graves' hyperthyroidism patients. After sampling, hyperthyroidism patients received methimazole starting at 30 mg daily, and ophthalmopathy patients received high-dose intravenous methylprednisolone. A second multiplex PCR round built the libraries, followed by size selection and purification. The libraries were sequenced on an Illumina HiSeq2000 using paired-end 100 bp reads. SOAPnuke was used to process the raw data, with reads discarded if the reads contained adapters or uncalled bases, had a mean Phred below 15, or lacked an exact constant-primer or identifier match. High-quality paired reads were merged using COPE v1.2.5, and each unique nucleotide sequence was defined as a clonotype. Clonotypes were aligned to IMGT TRBV, TRBD and TRBJ reference segments using MiTCR v1.1. The analysis included only V-J combinations with a frequency above 0.0001, which together covered around 99% of the repertoires. A TCS score was defined as the ratio between F50 (clonal expansion) and ExV (chaos), using BLOSUM62-based TCRdist between CDR3 peptides within each V-J. Welch's t-statistics and random forest reduced around 510 V-J features to about 12, which were used in a naive Bayes classifier (R e1071). No statistical method was used to set the sample size in advance, and investigators knew the group allocation. According to the paper, TCR Vbeta CDR3 sequencing was carried out on about 140 peripheral blood samples, which came from about 45 ophthalmopathy, 70 to 80 hyperthyroidism and some 17 progressor patients.

The receptor chain draws on TRBV29-1 and TRBJ2-7; the D gene is not confidently resolved. The sample in question was peripheral blood mononuclear cells (PBMCs), obtained at new diagnosis, from a patient treated with antithyroid drugs. This sequence was found in a woman in her twenties or thirties with Graves disease. Donor details come from another sample of the same person, matched by shared clones. The CDR3 is CSARRDYEQYF. The DNA sequence is as follows: TGCAGCGCCCGAAGGGACTACGAGCAGTACTTC.